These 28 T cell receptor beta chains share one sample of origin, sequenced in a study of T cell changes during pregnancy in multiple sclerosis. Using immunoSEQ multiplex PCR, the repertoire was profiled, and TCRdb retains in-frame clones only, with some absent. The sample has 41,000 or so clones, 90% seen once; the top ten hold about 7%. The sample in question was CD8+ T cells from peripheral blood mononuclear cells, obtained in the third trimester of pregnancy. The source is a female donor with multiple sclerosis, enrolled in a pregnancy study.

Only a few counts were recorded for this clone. In DNA form, the CDR3 reads TGTGCCAGCAGTTATACGGGGATCAATGGGCCCCAGCATTTT. This encodes CASSYTGINGPQHF. The chain links TRBV6-5 to TRBJ1-5; the D is unclear. Germline CDR1 and CDR2: MNHEY and SVGAGI. Trimming removed 3 bases from V and 9 bases from J, with 15 bases in between. The CDR3 spans 14 residues.

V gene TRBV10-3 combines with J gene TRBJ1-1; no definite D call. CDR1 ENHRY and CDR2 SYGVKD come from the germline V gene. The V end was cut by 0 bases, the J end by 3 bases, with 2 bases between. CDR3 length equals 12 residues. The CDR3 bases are TGTGCCATCAGTGAGTCCGACACTGAAGCTTTCTTT. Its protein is CAISESDTEAFF.

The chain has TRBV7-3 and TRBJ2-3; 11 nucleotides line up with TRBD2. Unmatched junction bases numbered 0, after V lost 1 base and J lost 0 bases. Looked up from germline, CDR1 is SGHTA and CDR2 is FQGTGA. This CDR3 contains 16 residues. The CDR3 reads CASSLIAGGSTDTQYF. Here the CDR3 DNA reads TGTGCCAGCAGCTTAATAGCGGGGGGGAGCACAGATACGCAGTATTTT.

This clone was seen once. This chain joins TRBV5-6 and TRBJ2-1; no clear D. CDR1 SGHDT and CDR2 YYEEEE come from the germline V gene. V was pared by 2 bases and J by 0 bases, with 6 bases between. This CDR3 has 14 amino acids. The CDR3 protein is CASSLTDSYNEQFF. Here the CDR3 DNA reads TGTGCCAGCAGCTTAACTGACTCCTACAATGAGCAGTTCTTC.

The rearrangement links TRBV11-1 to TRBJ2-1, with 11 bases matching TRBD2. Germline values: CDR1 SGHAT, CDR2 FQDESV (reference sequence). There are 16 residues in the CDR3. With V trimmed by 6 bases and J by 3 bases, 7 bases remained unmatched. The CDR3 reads CASRPTSGANYNEQFF. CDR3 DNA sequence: TGTGCCAGCAGGCCGACTAGCGGGGCGAACTACAATGAGCAGTTCTTC. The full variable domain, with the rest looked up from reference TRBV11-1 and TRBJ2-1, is EAEVAQSPRYKITEKSQAVAFWCDPISGHATLYWYRQILGQGPELLVQFQDESVVDDSQLPKDRFSAERLKGVDSTLKIQPAELGDSAMYLCASRPTSGANYNEQFFGPGTRLTVL.

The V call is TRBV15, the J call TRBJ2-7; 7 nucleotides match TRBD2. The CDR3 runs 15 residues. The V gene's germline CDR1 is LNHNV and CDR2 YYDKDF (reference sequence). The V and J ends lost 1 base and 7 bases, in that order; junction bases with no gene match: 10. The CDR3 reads CATSRVGAGEEEQYF. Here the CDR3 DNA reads TGTGCCACCAGCAGAGTAGGTGCGGGGGAGGAGGAGCAGTACTTC.

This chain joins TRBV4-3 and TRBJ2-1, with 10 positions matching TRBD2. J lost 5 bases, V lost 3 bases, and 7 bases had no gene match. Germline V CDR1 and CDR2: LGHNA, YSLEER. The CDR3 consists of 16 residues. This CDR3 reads CASSQGLAGVDNEQFF. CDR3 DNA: TGCGCCAGCAGCCAGGGCCTAGCGGGGGTAGACAATGAGCAGTTCTTC.

As DNA, the CDR3 is TGCGCCAGCAGGATTGAGGAACTGTTTTTT. Translated: CASRIEELFF. The gene calls are TRBV4-3 and TRBJ1-4, with D uncertain. Germline-derived CDR1 and CDR2 are LGHNA and YSLEER. CDR3 length: 10 amino acids. Trimming took 6 bases from V and 12 from J, leaving 8 bases between them.

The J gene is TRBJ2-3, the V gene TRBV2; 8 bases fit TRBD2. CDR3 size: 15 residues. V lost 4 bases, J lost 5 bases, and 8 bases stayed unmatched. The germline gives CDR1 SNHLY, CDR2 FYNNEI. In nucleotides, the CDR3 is TGTGCCAGCAGTGTCGGGACTAGTCCCGGAGATACGCAGTATTTT. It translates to CASSVGTSPGDTQYF.

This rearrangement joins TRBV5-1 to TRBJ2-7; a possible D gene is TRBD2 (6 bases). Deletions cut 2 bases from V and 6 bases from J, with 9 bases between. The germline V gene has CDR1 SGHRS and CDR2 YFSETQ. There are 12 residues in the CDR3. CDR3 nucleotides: TGCGCCAGCAGCTTACTAGCTTCCGAGCAGTACTTC. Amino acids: CASSLLASEQYF.

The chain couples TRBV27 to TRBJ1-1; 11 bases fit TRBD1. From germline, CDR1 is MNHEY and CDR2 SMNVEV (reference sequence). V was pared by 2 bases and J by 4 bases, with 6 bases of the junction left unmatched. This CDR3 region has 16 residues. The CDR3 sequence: CASSLGVGTGGTEAFF. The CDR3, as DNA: TGTGCCAGCAGTTTAGGTGTAGGGACAGGGGGCACTGAAGCTTTCTTT.

The CDR3 protein is CASSLAGGSEQYF. CDR3 in DNA: TGCGCCAGCAGCTTGGCCGGGGGTTCCGAGCAGTACTTC. The chain carries TRBV5-1 and TRBJ2-7; D perhaps matches TRBD2 (6 bases). Germline lookup yields CDR1 SGHRS and CDR2 YFSETQ. V lost 0 bases and J lost 6, with 10 bases in between. The CDR3 length is 13 residues.

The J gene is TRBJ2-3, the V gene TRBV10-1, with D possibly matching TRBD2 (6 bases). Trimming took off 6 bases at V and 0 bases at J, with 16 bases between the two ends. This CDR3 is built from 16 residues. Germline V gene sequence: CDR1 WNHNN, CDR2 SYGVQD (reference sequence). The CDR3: CASRGTIAESTDTQYF. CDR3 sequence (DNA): TGCGCCAGCAGGGGTACTATAGCGGAAAGCACAGATACGCAGTATTTT.

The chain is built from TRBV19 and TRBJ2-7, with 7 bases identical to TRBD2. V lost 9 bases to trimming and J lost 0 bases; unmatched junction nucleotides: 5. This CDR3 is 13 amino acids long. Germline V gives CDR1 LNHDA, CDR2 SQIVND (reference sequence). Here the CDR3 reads CASSGTNSYEQYF. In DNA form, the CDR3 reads TGTGCCAGCTCCGGGACTAACTCCTACGAGCAGTACTTC.

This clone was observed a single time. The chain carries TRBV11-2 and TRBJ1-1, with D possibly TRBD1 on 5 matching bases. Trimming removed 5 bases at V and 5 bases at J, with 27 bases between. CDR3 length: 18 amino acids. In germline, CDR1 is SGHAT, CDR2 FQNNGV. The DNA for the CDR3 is TGTGCCAGCAGCCCCGGATTGGGGGGGGTGGCGGGATGGACTGAAGCTTTCTTT. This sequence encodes CASSPGLGGVAGWTEAFF.

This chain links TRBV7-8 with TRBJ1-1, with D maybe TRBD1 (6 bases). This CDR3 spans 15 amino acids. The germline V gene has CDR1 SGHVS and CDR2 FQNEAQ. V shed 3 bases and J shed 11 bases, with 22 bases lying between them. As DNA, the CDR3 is TGTGCCAGCAGCTTCGCCAGGGGTTCCGGTGAGGGGGCTTTCTTT. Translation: CASSFARGSGEGAFF.

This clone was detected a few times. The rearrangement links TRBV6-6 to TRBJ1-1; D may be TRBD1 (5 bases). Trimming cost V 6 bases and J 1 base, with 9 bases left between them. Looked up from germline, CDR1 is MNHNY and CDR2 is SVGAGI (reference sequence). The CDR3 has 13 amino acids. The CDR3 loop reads CASSDGQNTEAFF. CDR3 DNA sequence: TGTGCCAGCAGCGACGGACAGAACACTGAAGCTTTCTTT.

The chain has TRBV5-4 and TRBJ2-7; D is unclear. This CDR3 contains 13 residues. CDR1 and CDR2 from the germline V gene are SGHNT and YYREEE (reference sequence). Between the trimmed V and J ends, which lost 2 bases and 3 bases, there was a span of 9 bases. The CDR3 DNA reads TGTGCCAGCAGCTTCGGCGGAGACTACGAGCAGTACTTC. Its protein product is CASSFGGDYEQYF.

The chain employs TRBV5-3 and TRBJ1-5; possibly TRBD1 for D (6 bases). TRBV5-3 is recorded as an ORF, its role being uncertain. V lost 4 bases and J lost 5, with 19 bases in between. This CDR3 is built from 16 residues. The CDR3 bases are TGTGCCAGAAGCGAAACGCAGGGGAGAGATGATCAGCCCCAGCATTTT. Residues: CARSETQGRDDQPQHF.

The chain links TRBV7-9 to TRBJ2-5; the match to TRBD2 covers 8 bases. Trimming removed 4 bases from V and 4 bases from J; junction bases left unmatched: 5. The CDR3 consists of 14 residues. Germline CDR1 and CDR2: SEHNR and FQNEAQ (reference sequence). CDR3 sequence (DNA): TGTGCCAGCAGCTACAGCGGGGGCACAGAGACCCAGTACTTC. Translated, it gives CASSYSGGTETQYF.

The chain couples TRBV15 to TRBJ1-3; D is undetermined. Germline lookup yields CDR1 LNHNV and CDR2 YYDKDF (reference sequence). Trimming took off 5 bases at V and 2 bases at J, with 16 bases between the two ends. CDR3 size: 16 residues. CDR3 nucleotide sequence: TGTGCCACCAGCTTTAACCGGGAGCCGGCTGGAAACACCATATATTTT. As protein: CATSFNREPAGNTIYF.

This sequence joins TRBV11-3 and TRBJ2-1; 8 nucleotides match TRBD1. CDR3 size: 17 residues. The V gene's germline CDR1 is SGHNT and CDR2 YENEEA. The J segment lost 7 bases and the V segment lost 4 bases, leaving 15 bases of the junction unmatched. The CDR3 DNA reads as TGTGCCAGCAGCTCCCCCCCGACAGGGGAAGGGACAAATGAGCAGTTCTTC. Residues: CASSSPPTGEGTNEQFF. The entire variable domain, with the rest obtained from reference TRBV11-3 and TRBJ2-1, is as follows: EAGVVQSPRYKIIEKKQPVAFWCNPISGHNTLYWYLQNLGQGPELLIRYENEEAVDDSQLPKDRFSAERLKGVDSTLKIQPAELGDSAVYLCASSSPPTGEGTNEQFFGPGTRLTVL.

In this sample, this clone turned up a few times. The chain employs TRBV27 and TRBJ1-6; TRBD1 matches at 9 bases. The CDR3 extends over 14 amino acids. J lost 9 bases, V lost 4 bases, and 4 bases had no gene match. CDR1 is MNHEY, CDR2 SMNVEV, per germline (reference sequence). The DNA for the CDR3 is TGTGCCAGCAGTTACGGGACAGGGAGTTCACCCCTCCACTTT. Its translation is CASSYGTGSSPLHF.

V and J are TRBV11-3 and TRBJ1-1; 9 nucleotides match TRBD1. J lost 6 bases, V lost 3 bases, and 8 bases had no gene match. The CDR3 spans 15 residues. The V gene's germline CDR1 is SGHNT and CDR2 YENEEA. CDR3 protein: CASSFPGQGSPEAFF. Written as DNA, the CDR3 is TGTGCCAGCAGCTTTCCGGGACAGGGATCACCTGAAGCTTTCTTT.

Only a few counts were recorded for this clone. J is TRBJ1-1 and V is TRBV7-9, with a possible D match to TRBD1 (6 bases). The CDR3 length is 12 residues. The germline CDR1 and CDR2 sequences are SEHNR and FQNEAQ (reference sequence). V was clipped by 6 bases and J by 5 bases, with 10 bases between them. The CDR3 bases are TGTGCCAGCAGGCAACAGGGAACTGAAGCTTTCTTT. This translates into CASRQQGTEAFF.

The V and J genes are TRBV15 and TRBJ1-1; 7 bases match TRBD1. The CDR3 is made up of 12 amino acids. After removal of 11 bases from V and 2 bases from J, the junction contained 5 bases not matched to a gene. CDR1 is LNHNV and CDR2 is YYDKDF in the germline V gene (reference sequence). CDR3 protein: CAAGTVNTEAFF. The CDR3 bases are TGTGCCGCCGGGACAGTCAACACTGAAGCTTTCTTT. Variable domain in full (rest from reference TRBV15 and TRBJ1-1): DAMVIQNPRYQVTQFGKPVTLSCSQTLNHNVMYWYQQKSSQAPKLLFHYYDKDFNNEADTPDNFQSRRPNTSFCFLDIRSPGLGDTAMYLCAAGTVNTEAFFGQGTRLTVV.

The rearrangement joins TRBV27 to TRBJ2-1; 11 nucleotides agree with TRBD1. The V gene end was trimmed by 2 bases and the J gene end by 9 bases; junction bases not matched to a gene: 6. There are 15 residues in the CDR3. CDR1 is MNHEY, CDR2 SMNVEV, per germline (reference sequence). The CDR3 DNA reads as TGTGCCAGCAGTTTAGGACAGGGGGCGCGGCGTGAGCAGTTCTTC. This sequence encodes CASSLGQGARREQFF.

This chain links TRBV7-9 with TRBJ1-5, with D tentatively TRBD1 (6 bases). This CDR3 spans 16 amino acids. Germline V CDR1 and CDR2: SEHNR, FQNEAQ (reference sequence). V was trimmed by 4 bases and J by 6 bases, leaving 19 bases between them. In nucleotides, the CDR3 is TGTGCCAGCAGCTCAACAACAGGGACCGTCGGTCAGCCCCAGCATTTT. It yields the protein CASSSTTGTVGQPQHF.